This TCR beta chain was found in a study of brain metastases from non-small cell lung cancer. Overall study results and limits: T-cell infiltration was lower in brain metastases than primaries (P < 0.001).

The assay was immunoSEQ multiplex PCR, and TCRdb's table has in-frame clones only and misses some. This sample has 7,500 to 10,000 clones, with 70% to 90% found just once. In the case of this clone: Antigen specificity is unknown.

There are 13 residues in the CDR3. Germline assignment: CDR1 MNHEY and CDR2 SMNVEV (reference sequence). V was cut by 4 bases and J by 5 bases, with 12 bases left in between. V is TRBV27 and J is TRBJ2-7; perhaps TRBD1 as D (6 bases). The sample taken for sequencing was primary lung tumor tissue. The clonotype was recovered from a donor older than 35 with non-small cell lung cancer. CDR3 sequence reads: CASSWAGVDEQYF. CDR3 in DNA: TGTGCCAGCAGTTGGGCAGGGGTCGACGAGCAGTACTTC.